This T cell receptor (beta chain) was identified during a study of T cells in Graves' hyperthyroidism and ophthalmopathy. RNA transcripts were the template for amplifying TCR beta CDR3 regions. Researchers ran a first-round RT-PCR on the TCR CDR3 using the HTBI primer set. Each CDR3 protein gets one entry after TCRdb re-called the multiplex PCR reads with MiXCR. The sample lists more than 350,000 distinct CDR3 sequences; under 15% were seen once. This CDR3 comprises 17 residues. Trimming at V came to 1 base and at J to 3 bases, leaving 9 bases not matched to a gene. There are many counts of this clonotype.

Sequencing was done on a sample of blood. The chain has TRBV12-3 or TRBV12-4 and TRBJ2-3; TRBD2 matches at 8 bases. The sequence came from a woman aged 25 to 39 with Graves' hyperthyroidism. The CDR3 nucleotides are TGTGCCAGCAGTTTAGTGGCGGGAGGAGGTAGGACAGATACGCAGTATTTT. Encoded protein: CASSLVAGGGRTDTQYF.